These T cell receptor beta chains were read from a single sample in a study of a mutant IDH1 vaccine in newly diagnosed glioma. Data came from immunoSEQ multiplex PCR; TCRdb stores just in-frame clones and leaves some out. This table holds around 89,000 clones, 80% to 90% found once. The specimen comprised PBMCs, sampled from a glioma patient treated with radiotherapy, temozolomide or both. These receptor sequences come from a woman in her fifties or sixties with glioma. Each CDR3 is given with its conserved first and last residue. Each record gives: V gene, J gene, CDR3 protein.

v_gene: TRBV30; j_gene: TRBJ2-1; CDR3aa: CAWSHAYQQFF
v_gene: TRBV30; j_gene: TRBJ1-4; CDR3aa: CASLGGGIEKLFF
v_gene: TRBV15; j_gene: TRBJ1-2; CDR3aa: CATSNIGGYTF
v_gene: TRBV5-1; j_gene: TRBJ1-3; CDR3aa: CASSLAQGGNTIYF
v_gene: TRBV5-4; j_gene: TRBJ2-7; CDR3aa: CASSLAEAARQYF
v_gene: TRBV7-2; j_gene: TRBJ1-2; CDR3aa: CASSLEARGYTF
v_gene: TRBV6-1; j_gene: TRBJ2-1; CDR3aa: CASSEHSSGQYWQFF
v_gene: TRBV25-1; j_gene: TRBJ1-1; CDR3aa: CASSELRTSLVTEAFF
v_gene: TRBV5-1; j_gene: TRBJ2-1; CDR3aa: CASSFLDEQFF
v_gene: TRBV7-3; j_gene: TRBJ1-6; CDR3aa: CASRTQGTGNSPLHF
v_gene: TRBV19; j_gene: TRBJ1-5; CDR3aa: CASTPGGRNQPQHF
v_gene: TRBV5-1; j_gene: TRBJ2-2; CDR3aa: CASSFLAGANTGELFF
v_gene: TRBV7-8; j_gene: TRBJ2-3; CDR3aa: CASSPTREGGTDTQYF
v_gene: TRBV4-2; j_gene: TRBJ2-7; CDR3aa: CASSQTGGYEQYF
v_gene: TRBV27; j_gene: TRBJ2-5; CDR3aa: CASSPSGFFETQYF
v_gene: TRBV4-1; j_gene: TRBJ2-5; CDR3aa: CASSQLAGAGERETQYF
v_gene: TRBV18; j_gene: TRBJ2-7; CDR3aa: CASSPPGTSGYEQYF
v_gene: TRBV5-1; j_gene: TRBJ1-1; CDR3aa: CASSNERQGWGLNTEAFF
v_gene: TRBV6-6; j_gene: TRBJ1-6; CDR3aa: CASIGSGVGSPLHF
v_gene: TRBV7-2; j_gene: TRBJ1-1; CDR3aa: CASSLAPLGTGVTEAFF
v_gene: TRBV7-3; j_gene: TRBJ1-5; CDR3aa: CASSPWQGAKRRSNQPQHF
v_gene: TRBV7-9; j_gene: TRBJ2-2; CDR3aa: CASSLAEWLFF
v_gene: TRBV5-1; j_gene: TRBJ2-5; CDR3aa: CASSLLLARGQETQYF
v_gene: TRBV10-3; j_gene: TRBJ1-6; CDR3aa: CAIAGQGGSPLHF
v_gene: TRBV15; j_gene: TRBJ2-1; CDR3aa: CATSRGGGGANEQFF
v_gene: TRBV9; j_gene: TRBJ2-2; CDR3aa: CASSVQSNTGELFF
v_gene: TRBV7-2; j_gene: TRBJ2-5; CDR3aa: CASSLERGGETQYF